This T cell receptor beta chain came from a study of control samples from healthy donors and cancer patients. The germline gives CDR1 SNHLY, CDR2 FYNNEI. There are 15 residues in the CDR3. Germline trimming cut 5 bases from V and 0 bases from J; bases unmatched to any gene: 2. The repertoire was sequenced with immunoSEQ multiplex PCR; TCRdb's copy has only in-frame clones and lacks some. The profile covers about 54,000 clones, with approximately 96% appearing a single time and around 1.9% taken by the ten largest. This clone was picked up one time. Sequenced material: blood. The sequence was obtained from a woman aged 30 to 39 in good health. The chain combines TRBV2 with TRBJ1-5; 9 bases fit TRBD1. CDR3 nucleotides: TGTGCCAGCAGTTTGGGACAGGGTAGCAATCAGCCCCAGCATTTT. Amino acids: CASSLGQGSNQPQHF.